This paragraph covers one TCR beta chain sequence. Which antigen it targets is not known. The record has no base qualities; no much larger clone is one base away. The source of the sample is a study of blood T cell repertoires in COVID-19 (dated by TCRdb to the early 2020s). About the investigation overall: The collaborator samples originated in the United States, Italy and Spain and spanned the acute and convalescent phases of COVID-19. The prospective study material was composed of cDNA or gDNA derived from T cells, B-cell-depleted T cells, or PBMCs. Sample metadata almost always included a de-identified subject ID, COVID-19 status, age in years and sex. The samples were drawn from the first 160 participants of the ongoing ImmuneRACE study and from 950 to 1,500 subjects provided by 6 global collaborators. The repertoires were made available in a free public database intended to serve as a resource for research on the immune response to SARS-CoV-2. Where available, HLA class I and class II types were obtained from metadata supplied by the sample provider rather than from assay-based typing. The dataset comprised deeply sampled blood TCRbeta repertoires from subjects exposed to, actively infected with, or recovered from COVID-19.

Participants in the prospective study were enrolled through a virtual design, were aged 18 to 89 years, and lived in roughly 25 United States geographic areas. In the prospective study, participants were assigned to cohorts based on the clinical history participants reported in a screening survey and a study questionnaire. Recovered participants in ImmuneRACE Cohort 3 were defined by two consecutive negative NP/OP PCR tests, clearance by a healthcare professional, or resolution of symptoms. In the prospective study, mobile phlebotomists collected whole blood, serum and a nasopharyngeal or oropharyngeal swab from each participant. Prospective study participants could optionally give additional blood draws and questionnaires over an approximately two-month period. Before DNA extraction, blood samples from the prospective study were shipped at room temperature or frozen. TCRbeta CDR3 regions were amplified from genomic DNA using the immunoSEQ Assay, a bias-controlled multiplex PCR. From the authors' description of their analysis: The number of nucleated cells in each sample was estimated from the amplification of reference gene primers within the assay. Sequence reads were collapsed and filtered to measure the absolute abundance of every unique TCRbeta CDR3 rearrangement. For each sample, productive Simpson clonality was calculated as the square root of Simpson's diversity index over productive rearrangements. Sourced from immuneACCESS, this table was stored by TCRdb with only in-frame sequences that have V and J called. A share of the clones is absent; for the studies checked, an unresolved V gene accounts for under half, and the remainder has no known explanation. Clone size and the V and J calls come from that table; the DNA yielded D and trimming. The sample profile shows 490,000 or so clones; roughly nine tenths of them were found once. 7% to 10% of the sample belongs to the ten largest clones.

The paper's findings and limits, for the study overall: Clinical and demographic metadata were provided uncurated, with the amount varying by source and participant.

From the germline V gene (reference sequence), CDR1 is LNHDA and CDR2 is SQIVND. Taken from cysteine to phenylalanine, the CDR3 has 15 residues. Here the CDR3 DNA is all that survives: 45 bases in frame from base 1. V trim: 0 bases; J trim: 1 base; unmatched bases: 2. This clonotype was sampled from a woman aged 55-69 years who had recovered from COVID-19. Sequences were obtained from PBMCs or T cells enriched from blood (not recorded which). The sequence links TRBV19 to TRBJ1-1, with 7 middle bases fitting TRBD1. The CDR3 is CASSIDRGTNTEAFF. The base sequence is TGTGCCAGTAGTATAGACAGGGGGACGAACACTGAAGCTTTCTTT.